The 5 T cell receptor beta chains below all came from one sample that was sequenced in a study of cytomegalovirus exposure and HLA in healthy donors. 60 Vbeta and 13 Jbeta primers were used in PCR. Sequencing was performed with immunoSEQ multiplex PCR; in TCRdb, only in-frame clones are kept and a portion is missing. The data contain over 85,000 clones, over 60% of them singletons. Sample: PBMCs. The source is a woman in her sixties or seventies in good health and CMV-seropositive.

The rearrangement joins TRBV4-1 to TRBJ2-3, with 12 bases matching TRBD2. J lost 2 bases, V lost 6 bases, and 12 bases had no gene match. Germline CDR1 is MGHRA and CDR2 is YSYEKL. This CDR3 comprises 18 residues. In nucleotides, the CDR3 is TGCGCCAGCAGAAAAACAAAACTAGCGGGAGGACTCACAGATACGCAGTATTTT. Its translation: CASRKTKLAGGLTDTQYF.

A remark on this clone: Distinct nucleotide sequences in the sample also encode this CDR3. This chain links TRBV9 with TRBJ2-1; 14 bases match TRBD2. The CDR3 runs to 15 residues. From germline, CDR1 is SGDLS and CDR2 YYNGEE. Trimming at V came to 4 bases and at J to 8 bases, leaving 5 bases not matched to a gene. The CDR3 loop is CASSIGLAGGDEQFF. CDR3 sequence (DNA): TGTGCCAGCAGCATCGGACTAGCGGGAGGCGATGAGCAGTTCTTC. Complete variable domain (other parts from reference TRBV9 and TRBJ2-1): DSGVTQTPKHLITATGQRVTLRCSPRSGDLSVYWYQQSLDQGLQFLIQYYNGEERAKGNILERFSAQQFPDLHSELNLSSLELGDSALYFCASSIGLAGGDEQFFGPGTRLTVL.

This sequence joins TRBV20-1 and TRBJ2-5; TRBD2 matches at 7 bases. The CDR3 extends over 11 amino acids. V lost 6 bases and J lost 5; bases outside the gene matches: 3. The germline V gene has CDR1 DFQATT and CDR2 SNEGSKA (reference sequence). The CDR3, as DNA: TGCAGTGCGAAGGGAGGGGAGACCCAGTACTTC. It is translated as CSAKGGETQYF.

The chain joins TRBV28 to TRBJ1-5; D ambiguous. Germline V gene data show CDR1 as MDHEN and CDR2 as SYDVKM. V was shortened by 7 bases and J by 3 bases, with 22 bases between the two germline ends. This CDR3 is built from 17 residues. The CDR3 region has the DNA TGTGCCAGCAACCGAAGAGATCTGTTGGGAGACAATCAGCCCCAGCATTTT. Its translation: CASNRRDLLGDNQPQHF.

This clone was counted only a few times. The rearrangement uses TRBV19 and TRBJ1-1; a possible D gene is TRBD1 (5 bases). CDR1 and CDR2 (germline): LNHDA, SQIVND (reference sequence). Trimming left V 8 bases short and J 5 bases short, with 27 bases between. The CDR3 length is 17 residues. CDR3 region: CASLSSAWDSLRTEAFF. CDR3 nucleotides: TGTGCCAGTCTTTCTTCAGCGTGGGACTCCCTAAGGACTGAAGCTTTCTTT. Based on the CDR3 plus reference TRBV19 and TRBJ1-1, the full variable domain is DGGITQSPKYLFRKEGQNVTLSCEQNLNHDAMYWYRQDPGQGLRLIYYSQIVNDFQKGDIAEGYSVSREKKESFPLTVTSAQKNPTAFYLCASLSSAWDSLRTEAFFGQGTRLTVV.